The 5 T cell receptor beta chains in this list originate from one sample, sequenced in a study of cytomegalovirus exposure and HLA in healthy donors. With 60 Vbeta and 13 Jbeta primers, the PCR was carried out. Assay: immunoSEQ multiplex PCR; the TCRdb copy retains only in-frame clones and omits some. The sample contains 180,000 or so clones, roughly 85% of which appear only once. Sequencing input: PBMCs. The receptors derive from a male donor in good health and CMV-seronegative.

The chain links TRBV7-6 to TRBJ2-7; D may be TRBD2 (5 bases). The CDR3 extends over 16 amino acids. V was trimmed by 1 base and J by 6 bases, leaving 19 bases between them. The germline V gene has CDR1 SGHVS and CDR2 FNYEAQ. CDR3 DNA: TGTGCCAGCAGCTTAGTTGGAGACCCAGGAGGTGGCGAGCAGTACTTC. Amino acid sequence: CASSLVGDPGGGEQYF.

Details on this clone: Other DNA sequences within the sample encode an identical CDR3. V usage is TRBV5-1 and J usage is TRBJ1-6; D gene uncertain. The CDR3 runs 15 residues. Germline CDR1 reads SGHRS; CDR2 reads YFSETQ. Trimming stripped 0 bases from V and 0 bases from J, with 4 bases between. The CDR3 bases are TGCGCCAGCAGCTTGGATAGCTCCTATAATTCACCCCTCCACTTT. Its protein is CASSLDSSYNSPLHF. Looking up the rest from reference TRBV5-1 and TRBJ1-6 gives the full variable domain: KAGVTQTPRYLIKTRGQQVTLSCSPISGHRSVSWYQQTPGQGLQFLFEYFSETQRNKGNFPGRFSGRQFSNSRSEMNVSTLELGDSALYLCASSLDSSYNSPLHFGNGTRLTVT.

The CDR3 spells CASSGLPGRTLQPYNEQFF. The CDR3 DNA is TGTGCCAGCAGTGGCCTTCCGGGCAGGACACTTCAACCATACAATGAGCAGTTCTTC. The chain carries TRBV27 and TRBJ2-1; the D gene is possibly TRBD1 (5 bases). Germline V gene data show CDR1 as MNHEY and CDR2 as SMNVEV (reference sequence). This CDR3 has 19 amino acids. Trimming removed 5 bases from V and 4 bases from J, with 27 bases in between.

The V gene is TRBV11-2, the J gene TRBJ2-7; D might be TRBD2 (7 bases). Germline CDR1 reads SGHAT; CDR2 reads FQNNGV. Trimming took 5 bases from V and 3 from J, leaving 17 bases between them. The CDR3 is 15 amino acids. CDR3 coding DNA: TGTGCCAGCAGCCGTGAAGGGGGGGAACTCTACGAGCAGTACTTC. It is translated as CASSREGGELYEQYF.

This clone is a singleton in its sample. The CDR3 sequence: CASSTTGNTEAFF. CDR3 coding DNA: TGCGCCAGCAGTACGACAGGGAACACTGAAGCTTTCTTT. This rearrangement joins TRBV5-1 to TRBJ1-1; TRBD1 is a possible D gene (6 bases). The CDR3 loop spans 13 amino acids. Germline CDR1 reads SGHRS; CDR2 reads YFSETQ. Trimming cost V 5 bases and J 1 base, with 9 bases left between them.